This T cell receptor (beta chain) emerged from a study of T-cell reconstitution after alpha-beta-depleted transplantation in children. This clonotype was counted at least ten times. The TCRbeta library incorporated unique molecular identifiers. One entry per CDR3 protein, called by TCRdb with MiXCR from the PCR reads. The table lists about 500,000 distinct CDR3 sequences, approximately 30% of them singletons. Germline V gene sequence: CDR1 DFQATT, CDR2 SNEGSKA (reference sequence). This CDR3 contains 14 residues. Trimming removed 1 base from V and 0 bases from J, with 6 bases in between. The chain recombines TRBV20-1 with TRBJ1-4; D is perhaps TRBD1 (6 bases). Specimen: PBMCs from the stem cell graft donor, collected from the stem cell graft. The receptor comes from a human donor who donated a stem cell graft to a child with aplastic anemia. The CDR3 DNA reads TGCAGTGCTAGAGCAGGGGCAACTAATGAAAAACTGTTTTTT. Translated: CSARAGATNEKLFF.